The 7 T cell receptor beta chains presented below share a single source sample, sequenced in a study of spatial heterogeneity in lung cancer. Each CDR3 protein gets one entry after TCRdb re-called the 5' RACE reads with MiXCR. The data show roughly 120,000 distinct CDR3 sequences, roughly an eighth seen once. This sample's time point: blood at routine non-recurrence follow-up after resection. Whole RNA obtained from tumor, nontumor lung or frozen PBMC underwent sequencing without sorting. Source: PBMCs, taken at follow-up. The receptors were sampled from a male donor with early-stage non-small cell lung cancer.

This clonotype has more than one count but fewer than ten. The chain employs TRBV5-8 and TRBJ2-3; maybe TRBD1 (5 bases). Germline assignment: CDR1 SGHTS and CDR2 YDEGEE. The CDR3 consists of 18 residues. V was trimmed by 4 bases and J by 0 bases, leaving 21 bases between them. CDR3 sequence (DNA): TGTGCCAGCAGCCCAATACCTCCCTCAGGGAAGAGCACAGATACGCAGTATTTT. Translating it yields CASSPIPPSGKSTDTQYF.

This chain joins TRBV20-1 and TRBJ2-6; D unclear. This CDR3 has 15 amino acids. The germline gives CDR1 DFQATT, CDR2 SNEGSKA (reference sequence). V lost 3 bases, J lost 0 bases, and 9 bases lay in between. The CDR3 DNA reads as TGCAGTGCTAGTGTGAGGAACTCTGGGGCCAACGTCCTGACTTTC. Translation gives CSASVRNSGANVLTF.

This clonotype has ten or more counts. The rearrangement uses TRBV3-1 and TRBJ2-1, with TRBD1 matching 9 bases. CDR3 length: 17 residues. V was pared by 4 bases and J by 5 bases, with 12 bases of the junction left unmatched. The germline V gene encodes CDR1 LGHDT and CDR2 YNNKEL (reference sequence). The CDR3 sequence: CASSPRTGTGRNNEQFF. CDR3 coding DNA: TGTGCCAGCAGCCCCCGGACCGGGACAGGGCGAAACAATGAGCAGTTCTTC.

The chain employs TRBV9 and TRBJ1-4; perhaps TRBD1 as D (6 bases). CDR3 length: 15 amino acids. V was cut by 4 bases and J by 2 bases, with 12 bases left in between. Germline V gene lookup returns CDR1 SGDLS and CDR2 YYNGEE. This CDR3 is CASSPQGYTNEKLFF. The CDR3 nucleotides are TGTGCCAGCAGCCCTCAGGGGTACACTAATGAAAAACTGTTTTTT.

This clonotype was counted ten times or more. The V and J genes are TRBV7-2 and TRBJ1-6; TRBD1 aligns across 7 bases. Germline V gene data show CDR1 as SGHTA and CDR2 as FQGNSA. V trimming: 11 bases; J trimming: 7 bases; junction bases outside the gene matches: 8. The CDR3 loop spans 13 amino acids. CDR3: CAGREGANSPLHF. CDR3 coding DNA: TGTGCCGGCCGCGAGGGGGCAAATTCACCCCTCCACTTT.

In its sample, this clonotype was seen a few times. This chain links TRBV28 with TRBJ1-5; no clear D. With 4 bases removed from V and 4 bases from J, the gap between germline ends came to 29 bases. Per germline, CDR1 MDHEN and CDR2 SYDVKM. The CDR3 extends over 20 amino acids. CDR3 in amino acids: CASSSRLAGPVWSPNQPQHF. The CDR3 coding sequence is TGTGCCAGCAGTTCCCGCTTGGCAGGCCCGGTATGGTCGCCAAATCAGCCCCAGCATTTT.

At least ten counts were recorded for this clonotype. This rearrangement joins TRBV7-6 to TRBJ1-6, with D tentatively TRBD1 (6 bases). The CDR3 totals 15 residues. V dropped 6 bases and J dropped 8 bases, with 17 bases sitting between them. CDR1 is SGHVS, CDR2 FNYEAQ, per germline. The CDR3 loop reads CASRDSPGFDSPLHF. The CDR3 DNA follows: TGTGCCAGCAGGGACAGCCCAGGCTTTGATTCACCCCTCCACTTT.